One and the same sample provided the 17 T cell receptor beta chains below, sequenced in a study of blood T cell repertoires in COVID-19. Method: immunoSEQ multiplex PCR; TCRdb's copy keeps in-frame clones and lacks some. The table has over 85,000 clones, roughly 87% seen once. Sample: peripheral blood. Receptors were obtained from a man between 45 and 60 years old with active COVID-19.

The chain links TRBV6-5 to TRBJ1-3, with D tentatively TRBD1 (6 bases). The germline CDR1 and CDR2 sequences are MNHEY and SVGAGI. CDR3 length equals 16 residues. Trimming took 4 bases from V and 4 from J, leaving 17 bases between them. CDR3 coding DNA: TGTGCCAGCAGTTCGTTCGGGGGGGCGGGCGGAAACACCATATATTTT. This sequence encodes CASSSFGGAGGNTIYF.

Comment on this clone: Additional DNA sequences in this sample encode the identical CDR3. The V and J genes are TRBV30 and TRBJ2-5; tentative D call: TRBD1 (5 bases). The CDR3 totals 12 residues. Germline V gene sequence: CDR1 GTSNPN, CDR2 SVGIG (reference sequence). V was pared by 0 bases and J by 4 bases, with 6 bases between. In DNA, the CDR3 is TGTGCCTGGAGTGTTAGGGGAGAGACCCAGTACTTC. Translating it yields CAWSVRGETQYF.

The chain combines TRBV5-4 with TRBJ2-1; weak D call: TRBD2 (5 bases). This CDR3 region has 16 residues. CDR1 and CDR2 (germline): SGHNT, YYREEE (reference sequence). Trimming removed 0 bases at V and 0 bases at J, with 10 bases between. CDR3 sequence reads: CASSLEGGLSYNEQFF. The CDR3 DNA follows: TGTGCCAGCAGCTTGGAGGGCGGACTCTCCTACAATGAGCAGTTCTTC.

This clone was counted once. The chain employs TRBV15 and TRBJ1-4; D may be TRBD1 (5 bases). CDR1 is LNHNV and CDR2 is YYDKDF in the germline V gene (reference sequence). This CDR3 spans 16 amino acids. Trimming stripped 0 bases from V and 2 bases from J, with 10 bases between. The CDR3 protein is CATSRDSAGTNEKLFF. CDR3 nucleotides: TGTGCCACCAGCAGAGATTCCGCAGGGACTAATGAAAAACTGTTTTTT.

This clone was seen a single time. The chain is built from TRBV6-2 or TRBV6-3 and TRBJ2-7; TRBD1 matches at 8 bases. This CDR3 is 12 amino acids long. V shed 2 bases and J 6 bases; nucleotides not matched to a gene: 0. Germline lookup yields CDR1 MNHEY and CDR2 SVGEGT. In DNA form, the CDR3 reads TGTGCCAGCAGTTACGACAGGGGCGAGCAGTACTTC. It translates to CASSYDRGEQYF.

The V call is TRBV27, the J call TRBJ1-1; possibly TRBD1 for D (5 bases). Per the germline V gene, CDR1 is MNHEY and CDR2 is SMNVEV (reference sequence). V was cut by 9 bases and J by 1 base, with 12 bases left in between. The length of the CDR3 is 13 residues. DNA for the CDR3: TGTGCCAGTTCGACAGCCAAGAACACTGAAGCTTTCTTT. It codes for CASSTAKNTEAFF.

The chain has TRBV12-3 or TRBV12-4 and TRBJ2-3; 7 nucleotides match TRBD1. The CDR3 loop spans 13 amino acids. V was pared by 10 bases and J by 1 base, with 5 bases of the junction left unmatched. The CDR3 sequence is CATCRGRTDTQYF. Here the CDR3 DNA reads TGTGCCACCTGTAGGGGGCGCACAGATACGCAGTATTTT.

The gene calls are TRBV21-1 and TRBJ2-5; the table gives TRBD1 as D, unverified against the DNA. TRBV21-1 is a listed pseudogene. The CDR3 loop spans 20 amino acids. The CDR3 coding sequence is TGTGCCAGCACCGAACCGCAAATACTTCCGGGACAGGGAGAGGCAGAGACCCAGTACTTC. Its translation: CASTEPQILPGQGEAETQYF.

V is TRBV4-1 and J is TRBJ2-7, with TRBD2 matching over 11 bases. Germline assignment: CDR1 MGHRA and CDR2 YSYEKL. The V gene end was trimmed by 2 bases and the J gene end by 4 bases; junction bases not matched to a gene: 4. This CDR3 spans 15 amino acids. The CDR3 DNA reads TGCGCCAGCAGCCAACCGACTAGCGGGAAGTACGAGCAGTACTTC. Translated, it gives CASSQPTSGKYEQYF.

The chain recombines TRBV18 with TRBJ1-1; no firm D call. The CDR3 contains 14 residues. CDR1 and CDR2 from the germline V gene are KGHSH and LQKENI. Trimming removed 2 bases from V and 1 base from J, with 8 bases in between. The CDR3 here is CASSPNTQNTEAFF. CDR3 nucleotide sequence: TGTGCCAGCTCACCAAACACCCAGAACACTGAAGCTTTCTTT.

The CDR3 nucleotides are TGTGCCACCAGCAGAGTCGGGGGCTACGAGCAGTACTTC. Translating gives CATSRVGGYEQYF. This chain joins TRBV15 and TRBJ2-7, with TRBD2 as a possible D gene (6 bases). V lost 1 base and J lost 3, with 7 bases in between. The CDR3 is 13 residues long. CDR1 and CDR2 from the germline V gene are LNHNV and YYDKDF (reference sequence).

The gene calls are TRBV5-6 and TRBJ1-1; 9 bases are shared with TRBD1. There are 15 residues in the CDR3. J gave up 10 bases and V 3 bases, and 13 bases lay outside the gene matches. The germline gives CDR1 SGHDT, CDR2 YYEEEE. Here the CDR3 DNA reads TGTGCCAGCAGCTCCTATATAAGACAGGGGGTAGGAGCTTTCTTT. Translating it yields CASSSYIRQGVGAFF.

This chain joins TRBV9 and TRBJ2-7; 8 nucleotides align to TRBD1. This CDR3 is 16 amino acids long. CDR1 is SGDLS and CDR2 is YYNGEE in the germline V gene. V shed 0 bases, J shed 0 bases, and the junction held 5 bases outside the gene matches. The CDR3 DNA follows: TGTGCCAGCAGCGTAGATCCCGGGACAGGCTCCTACGAGCAGTACTTC. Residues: CASSVDPGTGSYEQYF. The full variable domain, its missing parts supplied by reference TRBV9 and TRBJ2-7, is DSGVTQTPKHLITATGQRVTLRCSPRSGDLSVYWYQQSLDQGLQFLIQYYNGEERAKGNILERFSAQQFPDLHSELNLSSLELGDSALYFCASSVDPGTGSYEQYFGPGTRLTVT.

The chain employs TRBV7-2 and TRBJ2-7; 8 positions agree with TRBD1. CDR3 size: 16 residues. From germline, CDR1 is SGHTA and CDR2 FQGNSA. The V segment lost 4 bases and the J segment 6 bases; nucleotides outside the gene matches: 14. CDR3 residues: CASSYYRTGLTSEQYF. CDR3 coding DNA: TGTGCCAGCAGCTATTATCGGACAGGGTTAACTAGCGAGCAGTACTTC. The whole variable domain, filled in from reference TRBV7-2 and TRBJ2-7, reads GAGVSQSPSNKVTEKGKDVELRCDPISGHTALYWYRQSLGQGLEFLIYFQGNSAPDKSGLPSDRFSAERTGGSVSTLTIQRTQQEDSAVYLCASSYYRTGLTSEQYFGPGTRLTVT.

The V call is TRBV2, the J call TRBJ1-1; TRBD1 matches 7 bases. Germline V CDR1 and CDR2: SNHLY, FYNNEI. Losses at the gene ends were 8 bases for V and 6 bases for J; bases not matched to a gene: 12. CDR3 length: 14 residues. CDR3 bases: TGTGCCAGCGGAAGGGACAGCGACATTCCTGAAGCTTTCTTT. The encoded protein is CASGRDSDIPEAFF.

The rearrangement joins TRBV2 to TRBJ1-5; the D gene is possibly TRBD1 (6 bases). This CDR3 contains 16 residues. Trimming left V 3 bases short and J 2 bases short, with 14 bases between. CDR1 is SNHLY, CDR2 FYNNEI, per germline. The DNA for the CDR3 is TGTGCCAGCAGTGATATCGGCAGGGGTGGCAATCAGCCCCAGCATTTT. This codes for CASSDIGRGGNQPQHF.

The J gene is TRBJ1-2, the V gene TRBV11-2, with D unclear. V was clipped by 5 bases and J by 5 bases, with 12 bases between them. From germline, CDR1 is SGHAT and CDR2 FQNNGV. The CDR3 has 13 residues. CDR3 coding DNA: TGTGCCAGCAGCGTCGGAGGCGCGTATGGCTACACCTTC. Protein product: CASSVGGAYGYTF.